Relative to its sample, the clone carrying this TCR beta chain is medium-sized. The junction had 3 bases not matched to a gene; V was cut back by 4 bases and J by 8 bases. The CDR3 sequence is 12 residues long. Germline CDR1 is MGHDK and CDR2 is SYGVNS. Survey-level TCR beta sequencing used the immunoSEQ assay. Here immunoSEQ multiplex PCR was the method, and the copy in TCRdb shows in-frame clones only, minus some. This sample has tens of thousands of clones; just over 90% occur once, and the top ten carry roughly a tenth. The TCR sequence derives from a man aged 35 to 55 with rheumatoid arthritis. Sample: PBMCs. The V gene is TRBV25-1, the J gene TRBJ1-2, with TRBD1 matching over 8 bases. DNA for the CDR3: TGTGCCAGCAGTGGGACAGGGCAGGGCTACACCTTC. Translation gives CASSGTGQGYTF.